This TCR beta chain emerged from a study of T-cell reconstitution after alpha-beta-depleted transplantation in children (dated by TCRdb to about 2016). General notes on the study: The study quantitatively tracked T-cell immune reconstitution after TCRalphabeta/CD19-depleted allogeneic hematopoietic cell transplantation in children using TCR repertoire profiling.

This clonotype showed up many times. Which antigen it targets is not known. No quality values exist for individual bases; no much larger clone is one base distant. The method was PCR. TCRdb records Illumina HiSeq 2500 as the sequencer. Molecular barcoding was employed in the preparation of TCR libraries, with unique molecular identifiers being used to normalize TCRbeta repertoire quantification. In-frame beta chains were kept once TCRdb had trimmed the public reads at Q25 with fastp and called clones with MiXCR. Merged by CDR3 protein, the rows form single entries marked with the most common genes and DNA. Present in this sample are approximately 32,000 distinct CDR3 sequences, less than 8.5% of which were seen just once. The ten largest clonotypes hold around 26% of the sample. Study-wide conclusions, independent of this receptor: In some patients, the high TCRbeta diversity seen at day 60 was put down to recipient T cells and intrathymic progenitors that had survived conditioning. Over the following months the frequencies of hyperexpanded clones went down, and after one year T-cell counts and TCRbeta diversity were mostly credited to newly produced T cells. About two months after transplant, the apparently early recovery of alphabetaT-cell counts reportedly depended on just several hundred clones that had expanded rapidly and came from non-depleted graft cells.

The CDR3 spans 12 residues, from the cysteine through the phenylalanine. CDR3 DNA only is kept here, 36 bases in frame from base 1. For CDR1 and CDR2, the germline V gene lists MDHEN and SYDVKM. Relative to germline, V is 6 bases shorter and J is 0 bases shorter, with 6 bases between their ends. Reading the label with the study, this specimen's time point is: day 60 (about 2 months) after transplantation. What this sample's treatment or condition label stands for: allogeneic hematopoietic cell transplantation with graft depleted of TCRalphabeta T cells and CD19 B cells. The transplant recipients were children given TCRalphabeta/CD19-depleted allogeneic hematopoietic cell grafts.

The chain links TRBV28 with TRBJ2-7, with a tentative D gene TRBD1 over 5 matching bases. This clonotype was obtained from a child under two years old who had a stem cell transplant for acute myeloid leukemia, so the T cells may come from the graft donor. The specimen was peripheral blood, collected 60 days after TCRalphabeta/CD19-depleted stem cell transplant. CDR3 protein: CASRGDSYEQYF. The DNA sequence is as follows: TGTGCCAGCAGAGGGGACTCCTACGAGCAGTACTTC.